The 11 T cell receptor beta chains in this list originate from one sample, sequenced in a study of T-cell reconstitution after alpha-beta-depleted transplantation in children. The authors prepared the TCRbeta library with unique molecular identifiers. In TCRdb, the PCR reads were re-called with MiXCR into one record per CDR3 protein. Among about 500,000 distinct CDR3 sequences listed, 30% to 35% were seen once. The input for sequencing was PBMCs from the stem cell graft donor, taken from the stem cell graft. Source of these receptors: a human donor who donated a stem cell graft to a child with aplastic anemia.

This clonotype was counted between two and nine times. This chain uses TRBV24-1 with TRBJ1-2; D is undetermined. Trimming shortened V by 7 bases and J by 8 bases, and 16 bases separated the two germline ends. The CDR3 spans 13 residues. Germline loops: CDR1 KGHDR, CDR2 SFDVKD. The CDR3 DNA follows: TGTGCCACCAGGGACCATCAGGCCGGGGGCTACACCTTC. This translates into CATRDHQAGGYTF.

This clonotype was picked up a small number of times. The CDR3 DNA follows: TGTGCCAGCAGCTCGAGGGACCGACCCAACTATGGCTACACCTTC. This translates into CASSSRDRPNYGYTF. The chain couples TRBV7-9 to TRBJ1-2; TRBD1 is a possible D gene (5 bases). Per the germline V gene, CDR1 is SEHNR and CDR2 is FQNEAQ (reference sequence). The CDR3 extends over 15 amino acids. Trimming removed 4 bases from V and 2 bases from J, with 14 bases in between.

The V and J genes are TRBV7-8 and TRBJ2-3, with 9 bases that match TRBD2. This CDR3 has 16 residues. Germline V CDR1 and CDR2: SGHVS, FQNEAQ. The J segment lost 6 bases and the V segment lost 5 bases, leaving 12 bases of the junction unmatched. Here the CDR3 DNA reads TGTGCCAGCAGCCCCGGTTTGTGGGCGGGAGGGGATACGCAGTATTTT. The encoded protein is CASSPGLWAGGDTQYF.

This chain joins TRBV7-2 and TRBJ1-2; 8 bases fit TRBD1. Per germline, CDR1 SGHTA and CDR2 FQGNSA. V was pared by 5 bases and J by 8 bases, with 13 bases of the junction left unmatched. This CDR3 comprises 15 residues. The CDR3 spells CASSKSPDRGRGYTF. The CDR3 DNA is TGTGCCAGCAGCAAATCGCCTGACAGGGGTCGAGGCTACACCTTC.

The chain has TRBV19 and TRBJ1-2; D unresolved. The ends were cut back, 3 bases at V and 2 bases at J, with 13 bases in the middle. Germline CDR1 is LNHDA and CDR2 is SQIVND (reference sequence). The CDR3 is 15 residues long. The CDR3 sequence is CASSIGRSLNYGYTF. The CDR3 nucleotides read TGTGCCAGTAGTATCGGACGTTCCCTGAACTATGGCTACACCTTC.

CDR3: CASSSITTGAYEQYF. CDR3 sequence (DNA): TGTGCCAGCAGTTCCATCACGACAGGGGCCTACGAGCAGTACTTC. This sequence joins TRBV7-6 and TRBJ2-7; TRBD1 matches 8 bases. Germline V CDR1 and CDR2: SGHVS, FNYEAQ. The CDR3 runs 15 residues. The V segment lost 6 bases and the J segment 2 bases; nucleotides outside the gene matches: 9.

The chain combines TRBV10-3 with TRBJ2-1; D unresolved. The germline gives CDR1 ENHRY, CDR2 SYGVKD. The CDR3 loop spans 15 amino acids. The V end lost 2 bases, the J end lost 0 bases, and 8 bases lay between the germline ends. The CDR3 here is CAISEDESSYNEQFF. The CDR3 nucleotides are TGTGCCATCAGTGAGGACGAAAGCTCCTACAATGAGCAGTTCTTC.

This chain joins TRBV10-3 and TRBJ2-1, with D possibly being TRBD2 (5 bases). Trimming removed 0 bases from V and 4 bases from J, with 16 bases in between. CDR3 length: 17 residues. Germline CDR1 reads ENHRY; CDR2 reads SYGVKD. In nucleotides, the CDR3 is TGTGCCATCAGTGAGTCGACACTACCGGGGAGTTACAATGAGCAGTTCTTC. It encodes CAISESTLPGSYNEQFF.

This clonotype was found many times. The chain carries TRBV12-3 or TRBV12-4 and TRBJ1-1, with unresolved D. The CDR3 length is 14 residues. V was trimmed by 4 bases and J by 1 base, leaving 10 bases between them. CDR3 sequence: CASSSTTANTEAFF. Here the CDR3 DNA reads TGTGCCAGCAGTTCAACGACGGCGAACACTGAAGCTTTCTTT.

This clonotype occurred a few times. The V and J genes are TRBV6-2 or TRBV6-3 and TRBJ1-2; D unresolved. CDR3 size: 14 residues. Trimming removed 6 bases from V and 0 bases from J, with 11 bases in between. Per germline, CDR1 MNHEY and CDR2 SVGEGT. CDR3 protein: CASRGDTSNYGYTF. CDR3 DNA sequence: TGTGCCAGCAGGGGAGACACGTCTAACTATGGCTACACCTTC.

The chain is built from TRBV6-2 or TRBV6-3 and TRBJ1-5; TRBD1 might be the D (5 bases). The germline CDR1 and CDR2 sequences are MNHEY and SVGEGT. The CDR3 loop spans 14 amino acids. With 0 bases removed from V and 6 bases from J, the gap between germline ends came to 9 bases. The CDR3 region has the DNA TGTGCCAGCAGTTACTCGACCAGGGTTCAGCCCCAGCATTTT. Its protein product is CASSYSTRVQPQHF.